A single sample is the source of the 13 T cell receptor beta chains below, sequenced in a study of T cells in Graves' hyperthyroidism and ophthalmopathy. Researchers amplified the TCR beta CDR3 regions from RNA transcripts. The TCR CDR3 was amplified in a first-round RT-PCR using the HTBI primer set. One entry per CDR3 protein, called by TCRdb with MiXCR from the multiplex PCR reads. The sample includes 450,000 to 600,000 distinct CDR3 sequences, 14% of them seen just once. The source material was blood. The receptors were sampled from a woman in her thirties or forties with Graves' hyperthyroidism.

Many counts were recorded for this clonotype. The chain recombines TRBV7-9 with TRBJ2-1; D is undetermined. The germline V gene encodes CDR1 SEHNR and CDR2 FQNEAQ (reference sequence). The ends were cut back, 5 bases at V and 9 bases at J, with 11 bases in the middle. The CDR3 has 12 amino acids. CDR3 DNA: TGTGCCAGCAGCACCCGGATTGGTGAGCAGTTCTTC. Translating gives CASSTRIGEQFF.

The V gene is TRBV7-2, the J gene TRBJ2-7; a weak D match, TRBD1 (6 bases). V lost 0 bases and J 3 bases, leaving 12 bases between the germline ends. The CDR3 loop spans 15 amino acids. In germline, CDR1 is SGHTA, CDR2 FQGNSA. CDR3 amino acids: CASSLAQGSYYEQYF. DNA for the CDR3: TGTGCCAGCAGCTTAGCCCAGGGGTCCTACTACGAGCAGTACTTC.

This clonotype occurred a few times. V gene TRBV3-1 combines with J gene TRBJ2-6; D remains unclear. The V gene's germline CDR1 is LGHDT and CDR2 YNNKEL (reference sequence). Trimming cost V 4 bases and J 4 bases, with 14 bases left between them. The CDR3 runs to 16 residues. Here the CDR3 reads CASSPPLGSGANVLTF. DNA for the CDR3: TGTGCCAGCAGCCCTCCGCTAGGTTCAGGGGCCAACGTCCTGACTTTC. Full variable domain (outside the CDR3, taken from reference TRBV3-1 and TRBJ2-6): DTAVSQTPKYLVTQMGNDKSIKCEQNLGHDTMYWYKQDSKKFLKIMFSYNNKELIINETVPNRFSPKSPDKAHLNLHINSLELGDSAVYFCASSPPLGSGANVLTFGAGSRLTVL.

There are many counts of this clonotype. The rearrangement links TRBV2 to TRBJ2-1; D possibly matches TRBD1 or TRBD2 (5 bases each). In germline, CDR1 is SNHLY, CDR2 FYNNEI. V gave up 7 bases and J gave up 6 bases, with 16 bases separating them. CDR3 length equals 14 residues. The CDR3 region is CASTGTPFVNEQFF. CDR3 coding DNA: TGTGCCAGCACGGGGACCCCGTTTGTCAATGAGCAGTTCTTC.

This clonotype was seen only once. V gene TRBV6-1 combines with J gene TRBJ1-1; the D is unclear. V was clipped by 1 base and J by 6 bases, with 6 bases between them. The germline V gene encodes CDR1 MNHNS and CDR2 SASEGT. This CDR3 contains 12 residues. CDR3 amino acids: CASSEGRSEAFF. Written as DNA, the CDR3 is TGTGCCAGCAGTGAAGGTAGGTCTGAAGCTTTCTTT.

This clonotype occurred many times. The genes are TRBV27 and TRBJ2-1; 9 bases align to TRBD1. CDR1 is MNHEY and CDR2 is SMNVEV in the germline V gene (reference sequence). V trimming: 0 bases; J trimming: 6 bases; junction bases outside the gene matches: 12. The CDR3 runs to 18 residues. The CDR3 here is CASSLSPSGTGSFNEQFF. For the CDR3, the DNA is TGTGCCAGCAGTTTATCTCCTTCCGGGACAGGGAGTTTCAATGAGCAGTTCTTC.

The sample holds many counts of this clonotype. The CDR3 DNA sequence: TGCAGCGTTGAGGAAACTAGCGGGATAAGCGGGGAGCTGTTTTTT. This gives the protein CSVEETSGISGELFF. The rearrangement joins TRBV29-1 to TRBJ2-2, with TRBD2 matching 10 bases. The CDR3 is made up of 15 amino acids. Germline V gives CDR1 SQVTM, CDR2 ANQGSEA. Trimming cost V 3 bases and J 7 bases; bases outside gene matches: 8.

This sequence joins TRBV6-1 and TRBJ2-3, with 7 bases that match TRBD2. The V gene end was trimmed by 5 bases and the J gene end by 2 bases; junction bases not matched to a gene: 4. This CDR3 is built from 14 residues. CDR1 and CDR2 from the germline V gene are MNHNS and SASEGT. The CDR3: CASSRGLYTDTQYF. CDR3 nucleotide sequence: TGTGCCAGCAGTAGGGGACTATACACAGATACGCAGTATTTT.

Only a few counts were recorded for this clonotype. The CDR3 region has the DNA TGTGCCAGCAGCGCAGTTTTGAATGAGCAGTTCTTC. Translation: CASSAVLNEQFF. V and J are TRBV5-6 and TRBJ2-1; the D is unclear. The CDR3 extends over 12 amino acids. The V end was cut by 4 bases, the J end by 7 bases, with 9 bases between. Looked up from germline, CDR1 is SGHDT and CDR2 is YYEEEE.

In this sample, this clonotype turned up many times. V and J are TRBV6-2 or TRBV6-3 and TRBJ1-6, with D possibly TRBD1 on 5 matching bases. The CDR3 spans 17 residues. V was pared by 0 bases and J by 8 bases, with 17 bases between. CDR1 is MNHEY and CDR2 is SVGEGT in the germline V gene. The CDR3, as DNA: TGTGCCAGCAGTTACTCGAGATCTGGGACTTATGATTCACCCCTCCACTTT. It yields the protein CASSYSRSGTYDSPLHF.

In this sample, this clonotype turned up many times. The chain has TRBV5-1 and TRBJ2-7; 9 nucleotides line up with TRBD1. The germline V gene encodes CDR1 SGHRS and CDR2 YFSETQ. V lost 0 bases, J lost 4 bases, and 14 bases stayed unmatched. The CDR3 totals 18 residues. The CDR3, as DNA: TGCGCCAGCAGCTTGGGGATTTGGGAGGACAGGGGAAAGTACGAGCAGTACTTC. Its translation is CASSLGIWEDRGKYEQYF.

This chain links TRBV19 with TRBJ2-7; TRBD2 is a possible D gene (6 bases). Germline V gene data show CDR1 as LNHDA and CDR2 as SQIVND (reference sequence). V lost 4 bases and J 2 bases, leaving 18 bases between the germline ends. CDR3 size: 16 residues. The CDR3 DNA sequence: TGTGCCAGTAGTAGGAGCCCCGGGACTTCCCCCTACGAGCAGTACTTC. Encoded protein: CASSRSPGTSPYEQYF.

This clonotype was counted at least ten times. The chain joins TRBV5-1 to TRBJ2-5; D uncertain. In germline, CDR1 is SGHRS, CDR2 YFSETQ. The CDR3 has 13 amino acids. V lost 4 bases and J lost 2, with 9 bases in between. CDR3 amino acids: CASSRHGQETQYF. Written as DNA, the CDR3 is TGCGCCAGCAGCCGACACGGGCAAGAGACCCAGTACTTC. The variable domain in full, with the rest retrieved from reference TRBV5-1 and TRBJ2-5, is KAGVTQTPRYLIKTRGQQVTLSCSPISGHRSVSWYQQTPGQGLQFLFEYFSETQRNKGNFPGRFSGRQFSNSRSEMNVSTLELGDSALYLCASSRHGQETQYFGPGTRLLVL.